The sequence of this TCR beta chain was determined in a study of T cells in Graves' hyperthyroidism and ophthalmopathy. Researchers took RNA transcripts and amplified the TCR beta CDR3 regions from them. First-round RT-PCR of the TCR CDR3 relied on the HTBI primer set. TCRdb processed the multiplex PCR reads anew with MiXCR; each CDR3 protein has one entry. The sample yields a few hundred thousand distinct CDR3 sequences, about 20% seen once. Trimming removed 3 bases at V and 9 bases at J, with 13 bases between. The length of the CDR3 is 13 residues. This clonotype came up many times. What it binds is unknown. Study conclusions and caveats: Blood also carried most thyroid clonotypes expanded above 0.001. Ophthalmopathy was predicted by the model a median of roughly 6.7 months ahead of onset. Classification by a 13 V-J model distinguished ophthalmopathy from stable hyperthyroidism.

Uncontrolled infection, other autoimmune disease, pregnancy and lactation each barred patients from inclusion. The rearrangement uses TRBV12-3 or TRBV12-4 and TRBJ2-3; D remains unclear. Sequenced input: blood. The sequence came from a woman in her 70s with Graves' ophthalmopathy. The CDR3 spells CASSFSGSETQYF. The CDR3 nucleotides read TGTGCCAGCAGTTTCTCGGGCAGCGAAACGCAGTATTTT.